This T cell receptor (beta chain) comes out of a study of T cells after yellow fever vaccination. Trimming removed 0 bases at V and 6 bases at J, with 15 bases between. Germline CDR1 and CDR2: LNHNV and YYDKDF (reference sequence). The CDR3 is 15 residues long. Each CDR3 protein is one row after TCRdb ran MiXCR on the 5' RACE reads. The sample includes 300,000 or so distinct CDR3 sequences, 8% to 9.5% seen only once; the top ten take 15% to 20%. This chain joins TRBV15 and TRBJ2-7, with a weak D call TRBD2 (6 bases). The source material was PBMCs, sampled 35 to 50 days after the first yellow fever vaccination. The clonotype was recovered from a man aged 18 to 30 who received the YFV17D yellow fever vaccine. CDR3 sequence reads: CATSRESGGRFEQYF. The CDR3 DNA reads TGTGCCACCAGCAGAGAATCCGGGGGTCGCTTCGAGCAGTACTTC.